This T cell receptor (beta chain) stems from a study of T cell responses to AZD1222 COVID-19 vaccine. Notes on the study in general: The number of AZD1222 recipients seropositive at baseline was only five to seven.

About this clone: Its specificity is unknown.

TCRdb keeps only in-frame clones here, not all; method: immunoSEQ multiplex PCR. The sample contains roughly 200,000 clones, about 95% of which appear only once. This CDR3 is built from 12 residues. V was shortened by 8 bases and J by 6 bases, with 17 bases between the two germline ends. Looked up from germline, CDR1 is GTSNPN and CDR2 is SVGIG (reference sequence). This specimen consisted of peripheral blood, obtained 28 days after the second dose of the MenACWY control vaccine. The source of this sequence is an adult who received the MenACWY meningococcal vaccine as a control. The chain recombines TRBV30 with TRBJ2-7, with D possibly TRBD1 on 6 matching bases. The CDR3: CAMDSQKGEQYF. The CDR3 DNA is TGTGCCATGGACAGCCAAAAGGGCGAGCAGTACTTC.